This section outlines one T cell receptor (beta chain) sequence together with its context. What it binds is not known. Sampling of blood occurred at baseline, cycle 4 day 1, and cycle 7 day 1. Germline CDR1 is MGHRA and CDR2 is YSYEKL. The V and J ends lost 5 bases and 5 bases, in that order; junction bases with no gene match: 6. The length of the CDR3 is 15 residues. The protocol was immunoSEQ multiplex PCR, while the TCRdb copy is restricted to in-frame clones and leaves out a portion. The profile shows around 40,000 clones, 70% to 90% of them singletons. The data were taken from a study of OX40 agonist ivuxolimab in advanced cancers. General study points: Partial responders receiving 0.1-3.0 mg/kg showed among the lowest clonal expansion. Clones of CD4+ and CD8+ blood T cells grew by week 6 at doses of 0.1 to 3.0 mg/kg. No antigen was identified for the clonally expanded peripheral T cells.

The TCR sequence derives from an adult with an advanced solid tumor such as melanoma, head and neck, liver or kidney cancer. Sequenced material: CD4+ or CD8+ T cells sorted from blood, taken in a trial of the OX40 agonist ivuxolimab. The rearrangement joins TRBV4-1 to TRBJ2-1; TRBD2 aligns across 10 bases. CDR3 amino acids: CASSGASGSNNEQFF. CDR3 sequence (DNA): TGCGCCAGCAGCGGGGCTAGCGGGAGTAACAATGAGCAGTTCTTC.